The 15 T cell receptor beta chains reported below all come from one sample, sequenced in a study of blood T cell repertoires in COVID-19. Assay used: immunoSEQ multiplex PCR; TCRdb lists only in-frame clones, some missing. Altogether fewer than 150,000 clones are present, around nine tenths being singletons, with the ten largest covering 8.4%. Sequenced: peripheral blood. The source of these receptors is a woman in her 70s who had recovered from COVID-19.

This chain joins TRBV19 and TRBJ1-5, with D hard to call. Trimming took 3 bases from V and 0 from J, leaving 9 bases between them. Germline loops: CDR1 LNHDA, CDR2 SQIVND (reference sequence). This CDR3 has 15 amino acids. The CDR3 bases are TGTGCCAGTAGTATCCAGGATTATAGCAATCAGCCCCAGCATTTT. This encodes CASSIQDYSNQPQHF.

This clone was detected only once. The chain joins TRBV14 to TRBJ2-5; 11 bases match TRBD2. J was trimmed by 4 bases and V by 4 bases; bases with no gene match: 14. In germline, CDR1 is SGHDN, CDR2 FVKESK. The CDR3 totals 18 residues. The chain's CDR3 is CASSRGVAGGLSRETQYF. The CDR3 nucleotides are TGTGCCAGCAGCCGCGGGGTAGCGGGAGGGCTATCCCGAGAGACCCAGTACTTC.

The V call is TRBV5-1, the J call TRBJ1-4; a weak D match, TRBD1 (6 bases). The germline V gene encodes CDR1 SGHRS and CDR2 YFSETQ. V shed 2 bases and J shed 7 bases, with 12 bases lying between them. The CDR3 totals 14 residues. CDR3 coding DNA: TGCGCCAGCAGCTTCGAGGGGGGGAGTGAAAAACTGTTTTTT. It translates to CASSFEGGSEKLFF.

The gene calls are TRBV19 and TRBJ1-4; a weak D match, TRBD1 (6 bases). CDR3 length: 16 amino acids. Trimming took 9 bases from V and 0 from J, leaving 17 bases between them. Germline V lookup: CDR1 LNHDA, CDR2 SQIVND (reference sequence). The CDR3 is CASRNRGLATNEKLFF. CDR3 DNA sequence: TGTGCCAGCCGTAATAGGGGGTTAGCAACTAATGAAAAACTGTTTTTT.

The V call is TRBV5-1, the J call TRBJ2-5; D unresolved. The germline V gene encodes CDR1 SGHRS and CDR2 YFSETQ. V lost 1 base, J lost 4 bases, and 11 bases lay in between. This CDR3 spans 14 amino acids. Written as DNA, the CDR3 is TGCGCCAGCAGCTTGTACGGCAGCGCAGAGACCCAGTACTTC. As protein: CASSLYGSAETQYF.

The chain has TRBV28 and TRBJ1-3; the D gene is possibly TRBD1 (5 bases). This CDR3 is 16 amino acids long. V was clipped by 4 bases and J by 0 bases, with 13 bases between them. Per germline, CDR1 MDHEN and CDR2 SYDVKM. The CDR3 spells CASSSPGGSSGNTIYF. DNA of the CDR3: TGTGCCAGCAGTTCCCCCGGGGGAAGCTCTGGAAACACCATATATTTT.

The chain couples TRBV14 to TRBJ2-3; 8 bases are shared with TRBD2. Germline CDR1 is SGHDN and CDR2 is FVKESK. The length of the CDR3 is 16 residues. Germline trimming cut 4 bases from V and 2 bases from J; bases unmatched to any gene: 8. The CDR3, as DNA: TGTGCCAGCAGCCCCGAGCGGGGGCCTCCCACAGATACGCAGTATTTT. It yields the protein CASSPERGPPTDTQYF.

The V call is TRBV6-5, the J call TRBJ2-7; 11 bases are a match to TRBD2. V lost 7 bases and J lost 7; bases outside the gene matches: 9. The germline V gene has CDR1 MNHEY and CDR2 SVGAGI. There are 14 residues in the CDR3. The DNA for the CDR3 is TGTGCCAGCACCCGACTAGCGGGAACGACGGAGCAGTACTTC. Protein sequence: CASTRLAGTTEQYF.

The chain has TRBV10-3 and TRBJ1-1; D not resolved. The germline CDR1 and CDR2 sequences are ENHRY and SYGVKD. V was cut by 4 bases and J by 4 bases, with 4 bases left in between. CDR3 size: 11 residues. CDR3 in DNA: TGTGCCATCAGTGGACTCACTGAAGCTTTCTTT. Translation gives CAISGLTEAFF.

V and J are TRBV4-2 and TRBJ2-1; 13 positions agree with TRBD2. CDR1 and CDR2 from the germline V gene are LGHNA and YNFKEQ. This CDR3 spans 16 amino acids. V lost 1 base, J lost 7 bases, and 4 bases stayed unmatched. The CDR3 bases are TGTGCCAGCAGCCAAGCGGGACTAGCGGGATATAATGAGCAGTTCTTC. It is translated as CASSQAGLAGYNEQFF.

V gene TRBV30 combines with J gene TRBJ2-1; possible D gene TRBD1, 6 bases. The CDR3 loop spans 13 amino acids. Germline V CDR1 and CDR2: GTSNPN, SVGIG (reference sequence). Trimming took off 1 base at V and 8 bases at J, with 12 bases between the two ends. The CDR3 DNA is TGTGCCTGGAGTGCCCTCAGGGGCTATGAGCAGTTCTTC. This codes for CAWSALRGYEQFF.

V is TRBV6-5 and J is TRBJ1-2, with a weak D call TRBD1 (6 bases). Germline V CDR1 and CDR2: MNHEY, SVGAGI. The CDR3 is 14 amino acids. V was pared by 7 bases and J by 5 bases, with 17 bases between. The CDR3 region is CASTHRGGGYGYTF. The CDR3 DNA reads as TGTGCCAGCACCCATCGGGGGGGCGGGTATGGCTACACCTTC.

The CDR3 spells CASSLGVSGPSDTQYF. Here the CDR3 DNA reads TGTGCCAGCAGTTTAGGGGTTAGCGGGCCCTCGGATACGCAGTATTTT. This rearrangement joins TRBV28 to TRBJ2-3, with 7 bases aligning to TRBD2. Per germline, CDR1 MDHEN and CDR2 SYDVKM. The CDR3 covers 16 residues. With 2 bases clipped from V and 6 bases from J, the junction kept 11 bases outside the gene matches.

A few counts support this clone. The DNA for the CDR3 is TGCAGTGCTAGACGGGACAAAGGCTACACCTTC. This sequence encodes CSARRDKGYTF. The chain couples TRBV20-1 to TRBJ1-2; maybe TRBD1 (6 bases). The CDR3 extends over 11 amino acids. Deletions cut 2 bases from V and 8 bases from J, with 9 bases between. Germline values: CDR1 DFQATT, CDR2 SNEGSKA (reference sequence).

V and J are TRBV6-5 and TRBJ2-2; no clear D. V was clipped by 4 bases and J by 0 bases, with 3 bases between them. Germline V gene sequence: CDR1 MNHEY, CDR2 SVGAGI. This CDR3 spans 13 amino acids. The CDR3 DNA reads TGTGCCAGCAGTTCCACGAACACCGGGGAGCTGTTTTTT. Translation: CASSSTNTGELFF.